These 6 T cell receptor beta chains were all obtained from the same sample, sequenced in a study of Ad26.COV2.S vaccination and SARS-CoV-2 variants. TCRdb's copy holds only in-frame clones and misses some; the assay was immunoSEQ multiplex PCR. The data contain about 400,000 clones, 92% of them singletons. Treatment defined: 15 to 20 received Ad26.COV2.S at low or high dose, single or two shots; several received placebo; per-sample allocation not given. Day 63 following the first vaccine or placebo injection was when the samples were taken. The sequenced sample was peripheral blood, obtained in a trial of Ad26.COV2.S vaccine versus placebo. The source of these receptors is a person aged 18-60 years who received the Ad26.COV2.S COVID-19 vaccine or a placebo.

The chain recombines TRBV2 with TRBJ1-2; D possibly corresponds to TRBD1 (5 bases). The CDR3 is 12 residues long. Per germline, CDR1 SNHLY and CDR2 FYNNEI. Trimming took off 4 bases at V and 4 bases at J, with 7 bases between the two ends. CDR3 DNA: TGTGCCAGCAGTGGGGGGACCTATGGCTACACCTTC. Its protein is CASSGGTYGYTF.

This clone appeared a few times. This chain's CDR3 is CAIGPTSYEQYF. For the CDR3, the DNA is TGTGCCATCGGTCCGACCTCCTACGAGCAGTACTTC. The chain uses TRBV10-3 and TRBJ2-7; D is ambiguous. This CDR3 is built from 12 residues. Germline CDR1 and CDR2: ENHRY and SYGVKD. V gave up 8 bases and J gave up 0 bases, with 8 bases separating them.

The rearrangement joins TRBV19 to TRBJ2-1; 12 bases are a match to TRBD2. J gave up 0 bases and V 5 bases, and 14 bases lay outside the gene matches. There are 20 residues in the CDR3. CDR1 and CDR2 (germline): LNHDA, SQIVND (reference sequence). CDR3 sequence: CASSRITSGGTFSSYNEQFF. The CDR3 bases are TGTGCCAGTAGTCGAATCACTAGCGGGGGGACCTTTAGCTCCTACAATGAGCAGTTCTTC.

This chain joins TRBV7-9 and TRBJ2-3; D uncertain. Germline values: CDR1 SEHNR, CDR2 FQNEAQ (reference sequence). This CDR3 has 12 residues. The V gene lost 4 bases and the J gene lost 1 base, with 3 bases spanning the gap. CDR3 sequence (DNA): TGTGCCAGCAGCTCCGGCACAGATACGCAGTATTTT. Translation gives CASSSGTDTQYF.

The rearrangement joins TRBV30 to TRBJ1-2, with no clear D. Germline-derived CDR1 and CDR2 are GTSNPN and SVGIG (reference sequence). The V and J ends lost 2 bases and 7 bases respectively, with 14 bases between them. This CDR3 comprises 13 residues. In DNA, the CDR3 is TGTGCCTGGAGTCACGTCAGTAGCTCTGGCTACACCTTC. It yields the protein CAWSHVSSSGYTF. Complete variable domain (other parts from reference TRBV30 and TRBJ1-2): SQTIHQWPATLVQPVGSPLSLECTVEGTSNPNLYWYRQAAGRGLQLLFYSVGIGQISSEVPQNLSASRPQDRQFILSSKKLLLSDSGFYLCAWSHVSSSGYTFGSGTRLTVV.

The J gene is TRBJ2-1, the V gene TRBV5-1; the D gene is possibly TRBD2 (7 bases). This CDR3 has 13 residues. Germline assignment: CDR1 SGHRS and CDR2 YFSETQ. Trimming took 4 bases from V and 7 from J, leaving 12 bases between them. The CDR3 DNA is TGCGCCAGCAGCGTCGCGGGGGCAAATGAGCAGTTCTTC. The encoded protein is CASSVAGANEQFF.